The 14 T cell receptor beta chains in this list originate from one sample, sequenced in a study of blood T cells in healthy people across ages. Together with a sample-barcoded 5' primer, a J-beta primer mix was included in a second PCR lasting about 7 to 11 cycles. TCRdb redid the calling of the 5' RACE reads with MiXCR, one entry per CDR3 protein. This table has more than 650,000 distinct CDR3 sequences, about 20% appearing once. The sample comprised blood. Receptors originate from a man in his 70s in good health.

This clonotype showed up just a few times. The CDR3 bases are TGTGCCAGCAGCTCCGGGACAGTAGCCAAAAACATTCAGTACTTC. It encodes CASSSGTVAKNIQYF. The chain links TRBV7-9 to TRBJ2-4; TRBD1 matches at 7 bases. The CDR3 sequence is 15 residues long. Per germline, CDR1 SEHNR and CDR2 FQNEAQ (reference sequence). Germline trimming cut 4 bases from V and 0 bases from J; bases unmatched to any gene: 3.

The chain has TRBV2 and TRBJ2-1; D ambiguous. Germline V gives CDR1 SNHLY, CDR2 FYNNEI. The CDR3 has 12 residues. Trimming took 6 bases from V and 8 from J, leaving 11 bases between them. The CDR3: CASRLSTHEQFF. The CDR3 DNA reads TGTGCCAGCAGACTGAGTACCCATGAGCAGTTCTTC.

The genes are TRBV5-5 and TRBJ2-1; D unresolved. Germline CDR1 and CDR2: SGHKS and YYEKEE (reference sequence). V was clipped by 3 bases and J by 0 bases, with 13 bases between them. CDR3 length equals 16 residues. The CDR3 region has the DNA TGTGCCAGCAGCTCCTTCCCGAAGCCCTCCTACAATGAGCAGTTCTTC. It codes for CASSSFPKPSYNEQFF.

The chain combines TRBV6-5 with TRBJ1-6; D unclear. V lost 5 bases and J lost 5, with 7 bases in between. Germline values: CDR1 MNHEY, CDR2 SVGAGI. This CDR3 spans 13 amino acids. The CDR3 DNA follows: TGTGCCAGCAGTCAGGCAAATAATTCACCCCTCCACTTT. Translated, it gives CASSQANNSPLHF.

This clonotype was detected only a few times. J is TRBJ2-7 and V is TRBV5-1, with D perhaps given as TRBD1 or TRBD2 (5 bases each). V gave up 9 bases and J gave up 4 bases, with 23 bases separating them. Germline CDR1 and CDR2: SGHRS and YFSETQ. The CDR3 is 15 residues long. The CDR3, as DNA: TGCGCCAACCATCTAACGGGACGTAGCGATTACGAGCAGTACTTC. It codes for CANHLTGRSDYEQYF.

The chain employs TRBV29-1 and TRBJ2-3; D is undetermined. The CDR3 consists of 11 residues. CDR1 is SQVTM and CDR2 is ANQGSEA in the germline V gene. The V and J ends lost 6 bases and 7 bases respectively, with 11 bases between them. CDR3 in DNA: TGCAGCGTGGTAGCAGGTTATACGCAGTATTTT. Amino acids: CSVVAGYTQYF.

This clonotype was observed a few times. The chain links TRBV6-1 to TRBJ2-1, with TRBD2 matching 7 bases. Unmatched junction bases numbered 6, after V lost 4 bases and J lost 0 bases. The CDR3 runs 16 residues. Per the germline V gene, CDR1 is MNHNS and CDR2 is SASEGT. The DNA of the CDR3 is TGTGCCAGCAGTGTGACTAGCCAAAGCTCCTACAATGAGCAGTTCTTC. It encodes CASSVTSQSSYNEQFF.

This sequence joins TRBV28 and TRBJ1-1; tentatively, D is TRBD1 (5 bases). Between the trimmed V and J ends, which lost 5 bases and 2 bases, there was a span of 21 bases. Germline CDR1 and CDR2: MDHEN and SYDVKM. The CDR3 consists of 17 residues. CDR3 coding DNA: TGTGCCAGCAGTCCCCGGGTGGGGACCCAGCCCAACACTGAAGCTTTCTTT. Its translation is CASSPRVGTQPNTEAFF.

This clonotype was seen more than once but under ten times. This chain links TRBV7-6 with TRBJ2-6; D is undetermined. Between the trimmed V and J ends, which lost 4 bases and 1 base, there was a span of 8 bases. Germline loops: CDR1 SGHVS, CDR2 FNYEAQ. The CDR3 runs 15 residues. The CDR3 loop is CASSSQPSGANVLTF. For the CDR3, the DNA is TGTGCCAGCAGCTCACAGCCTTCTGGGGCCAACGTCCTGACTTTC. Filled out from reference TRBV7-6 and TRBJ2-6, the complete variable domain reads GAGVSQSPRYKVTKRGQDVALRCDPISGHVSLYWYRQALGQGPEFLTYFNYEAQQDKSGLPNDRFSAERPEGSISTLTIQRTEQRDSAMYRCASSSQPSGANVLTFGAGSRLTVL.

Worth noting for this clonotype: Without the conserved terminal phenylalanine or tryptophan, this CDR3 likely stems from a read error. V is TRBV12-3 or TRBV12-4 and J is TRBJ2-3; D is perhaps TRBD1 (6 bases). V lost 6 bases to trimming and J lost 3 bases, with 16 bases between them. The CDR3 loop spans 15 amino acids. The CDR3 DNA follows: TGTGCCAGCAGCCGGAGAACAGGGAGAACAGATACGCAGTATTCT. Translating it yields CASSRRTGRTDTQYS.

The V and J genes are TRBV15 and TRBJ2-5, with no clear D. The CDR3 runs to 11 residues. V shed 2 bases and J shed 5 bases, with 3 bases lying between them. Germline loops: CDR1 LNHNV, CDR2 YYDKDF (reference sequence). The DNA for the CDR3 is TGTGCCACCAGCAGACGTGAGACCCAGTACTTC. Translating it yields CATSRRETQYF. The entire variable domain, with the rest obtained from reference TRBV15 and TRBJ2-5, is as follows: DAMVIQNPRYQVTQFGKPVTLSCSQTLNHNVMYWYQQKSSQAPKLLFHYYDKDFNNEADTPDNFQSRRPNTSFCFLDIRSPGLGDTAMYLCATSRRETQYFGPGTRLLVL.

This clonotype was observed many times. This rearrangement joins TRBV29-1 to TRBJ1-2, with a tentative D call TRBD1 (6 bases). This CDR3 has 13 residues. V gave up 4 bases and J gave up 8 bases, with 17 bases separating them. Looked up from germline, CDR1 is SQVTM and CDR2 is ANQGSEA. CDR3 sequence: CSVAESGVRGYTF. CDR3 nucleotides: TGCAGCGTTGCCGAATCAGGGGTGAGGGGCTACACCTTC.

This chain's CDR3 is CSASELRYQETQYF. As DNA, the CDR3 is TGCAGTGCTAGTGAACTGCGGTACCAAGAGACCCAGTACTTC. The chain employs TRBV20-1 and TRBJ2-5; D not certain. Germline V gives CDR1 DFQATT, CDR2 SNEGSKA (reference sequence). This CDR3 contains 14 residues. V was trimmed by 3 bases and J by 0 bases, leaving 11 bases between them.

This clonotype was counted ten times or more. The rearrangement joins TRBV27 to TRBJ1-3; D gene uncertain. V lost 0 bases and J 2 bases, leaving 5 bases between the germline ends. Looked up from germline, CDR1 is MNHEY and CDR2 is SMNVEV (reference sequence). The CDR3 has 14 amino acids. In DNA, the CDR3 is TGTGCCAGCAGTTTATCACACCCTGGAAACACCATATATTTT. It encodes CASSLSHPGNTIYF.